The subject of this entry is one T cell receptor (beta chain). Its antigen is as yet unknown. This CDR3 region has 14 residues. Trimming removed 5 bases at V and 3 bases at J, with 10 bases between. The germline V gene encodes CDR1 SGHTA and CDR2 FQGNSA. The data originate from a study of cytomegalovirus exposure and HLA in healthy donors. General study findings and limits: The study labeled 164 TCR beta chains cytomegalovirus-associated.

Amplification used 60 Vbeta primers and 13 Jbeta primers. Method: immunoSEQ multiplex PCR; TCRdb's copy keeps in-frame clones and lacks some. Its table lists about 160,000 clones. The sample comprised PBMCs. The chain has TRBV7-2 and TRBJ1-4, with a tentative D call TRBD1 (5 bases). The TCR was taken from an older woman in good health and CMV-seronegative. This CDR3 is CASSGGTANEKLFF. CDR3 nucleotides: TGTGCCAGCAGCGGGGGGACGGCTAATGAAAAACTGTTTTTT.